This paragraph covers one T cell receptor (beta chain) sequence. This clonotype has just a few counts. There is no known antigen for this receptor. Per-base quality was not reported, and no clone a single base away is much larger than it. Receptor amplification or capture employed PCR. This sample was sequenced with an Illumina HiSeq 2500. Unique molecular identifiers were incorporated into TCR beta cDNA libraries to reduce PCR and sequencing biases. About 0.5 million cDNA molecules were obtained for every 1 to 10 million input T cells, so each molecule roughly corresponded to one T cell. The same protocol used for the earlier healthy control dataset was applied to prepare and sequence the patient libraries. Within a given batch, samples were prepared together, multiplexed and sequenced on the same HiSeq lane. The study's processing was this. MIGEC handled the raw barcoded reads, throwing out single-read molecular identifier groups before consensus assembly and CDR3 extraction. Clonotype tables were post-analysed with VDJtools, and diversity was normalized by down-sampling all datasets to the smallest sample size. In repertoire overlap clustering, CDR3 amino acid sequences, but not nucleotide sequences, were matched to correct batch-related cross-sample contamination. Using fastp trimming at Q25 and MiXCR clonotype assembly, TCRdb reanalyzed the public sequencing data and kept in-frame beta chains. When rows share a CDR3 protein, they turn into one entry using the most common DNA and genes. The V and J calls come from TCRdb's annotation, not from the publication. Present in this sample are 600,000 to 750,000 distinct CDR3 sequences, approximately 60% of which were seen just once. The top ten clones comprise around 11% of the sample.

This entry is derived from a study of post-analysis software for immune sequencing data (dated by TCRdb to the mid-2010s). Describing the broader study: The recorded disease courses included relapsing-remitting, secondary progressive and progressive-relapsing multiple sclerosis, and some patients had no subtype annotation. The patient repertoires were set against 11 previously published healthy control repertoires from donors whose ages ranged from about 6 to 27 years. A subset of samples was prepared in parallel using single-end sample barcoding, then pooled and co-amplified after Illumina adapter ligation.

To demonstrate the VDJtools post-analysis software, the study profiled TCR beta repertoires from the peripheral blood of about 13 young patients with multiple sclerosis. Multiple sclerosis patients were children and adolescents aged about 6 to 16 years. Overall results and qualifications from the work: Compared with controls, multiple sclerosis patients had significantly lower normalized Chao1 diversity, a finding suggesting substantial peripheral T-cell clonal expansion. Direct clustering with F measure showed strong co-clustering of samples prepared in the same batch, prompting a batch-effect correction. The control group was slightly older than the multiple sclerosis patient group. Patients showed significantly higher frequencies than controls for about 5 TRBV segments, among them TRBV5-6, TRBV5-1 and TRBV20-1.

Its CDR3 holds 14 amino acids, cysteine through phenylalanine. Only the CDR3 DNA is retained, 42 bases long and in frame from the first base. Between the V and J ends, shortened by 8 bases and 2 bases respectively, the junction contains 13 bases. The germline V gene sets CDR1 to MGHDK and CDR2 to SYGVNS. The chain is assembled from TRBV25-1 and TRBJ2-1; the D element could tentatively be TRBD1 or TRBD2, as 5 bases agree for each. Sequencing was done on a sample of blood. The TCR comes from a girl aged 2 to 10 with multiple sclerosis. The DNA is TGTGCCAGCGGGGGAATGGGGACCTACAATGAGCAGTTCTTC. It is translated as CASGGMGTYNEQFF.